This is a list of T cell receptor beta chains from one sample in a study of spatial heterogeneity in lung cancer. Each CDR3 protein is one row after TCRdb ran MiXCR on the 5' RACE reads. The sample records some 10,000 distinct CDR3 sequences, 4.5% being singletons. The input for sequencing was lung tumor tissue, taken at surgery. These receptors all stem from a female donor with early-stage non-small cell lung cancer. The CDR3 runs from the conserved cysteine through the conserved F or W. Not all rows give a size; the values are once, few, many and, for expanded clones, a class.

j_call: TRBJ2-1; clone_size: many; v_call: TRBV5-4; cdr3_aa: CASSFGAGLNNEQFF
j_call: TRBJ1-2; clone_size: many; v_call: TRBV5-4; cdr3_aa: CASSWGYGTDYGYTF
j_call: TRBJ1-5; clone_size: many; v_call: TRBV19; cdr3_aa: CASNHRGRQPQHF
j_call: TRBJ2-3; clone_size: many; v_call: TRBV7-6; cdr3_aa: CASSSRGSTDTQYF
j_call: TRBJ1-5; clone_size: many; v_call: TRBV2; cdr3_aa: CASTGTGDQPQHF
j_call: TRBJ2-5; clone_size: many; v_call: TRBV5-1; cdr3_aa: CASSLAGTGARETQYF
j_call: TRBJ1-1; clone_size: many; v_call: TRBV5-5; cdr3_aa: CASTLAGGEVNTEAFF
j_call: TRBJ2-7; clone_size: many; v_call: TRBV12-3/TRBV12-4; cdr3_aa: CASSPAGRGRVGSYEQYF
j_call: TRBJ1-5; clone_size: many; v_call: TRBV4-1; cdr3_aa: CASSLQPGQGGQPQHF
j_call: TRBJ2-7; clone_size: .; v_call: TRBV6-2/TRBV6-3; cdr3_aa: CASSYGGPWVEQYF
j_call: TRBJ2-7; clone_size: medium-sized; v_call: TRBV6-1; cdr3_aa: CASSRTLYEQYF
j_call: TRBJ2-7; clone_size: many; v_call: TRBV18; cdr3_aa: CASSPRRGGDSYEQYF
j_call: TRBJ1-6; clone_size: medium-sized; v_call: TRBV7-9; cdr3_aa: CASSSQKGTPNQNSPLHF
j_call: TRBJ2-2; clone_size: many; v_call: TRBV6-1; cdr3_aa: CASSGTPAGELFF
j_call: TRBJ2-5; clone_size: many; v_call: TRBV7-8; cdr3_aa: CASSLYEGGPGTQYF
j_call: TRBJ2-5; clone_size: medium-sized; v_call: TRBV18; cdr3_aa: CASSPRDRVQETQYF
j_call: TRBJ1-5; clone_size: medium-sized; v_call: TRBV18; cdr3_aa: CASSPSRNNQPQHF
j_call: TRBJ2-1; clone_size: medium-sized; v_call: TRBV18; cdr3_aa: CASSGSPGQGNNEQFF
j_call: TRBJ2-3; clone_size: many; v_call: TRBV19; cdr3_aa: CASSISSSTDTQYF
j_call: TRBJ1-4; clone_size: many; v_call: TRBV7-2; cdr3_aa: CASSLAGTFGEKLFF
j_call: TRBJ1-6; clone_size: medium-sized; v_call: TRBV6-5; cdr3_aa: CASSYSRTGAGVSPLHF
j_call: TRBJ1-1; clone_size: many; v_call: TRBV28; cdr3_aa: CASSFGAGRTEAFF
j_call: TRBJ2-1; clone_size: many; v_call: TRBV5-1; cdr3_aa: CASSITTSGGWNEQFF
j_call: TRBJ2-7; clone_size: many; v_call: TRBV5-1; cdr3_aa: CASSLAGGPGEQYF
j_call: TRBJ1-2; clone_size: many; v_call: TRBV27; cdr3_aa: CASSRLGTGRYGYTF
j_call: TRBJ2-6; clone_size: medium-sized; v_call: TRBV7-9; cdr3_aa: CASSLEGFGANVLTF
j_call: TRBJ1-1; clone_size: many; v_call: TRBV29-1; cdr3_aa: CSVGQGPFAEAFF
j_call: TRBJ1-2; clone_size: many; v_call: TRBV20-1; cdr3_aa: CSATTANYGYTF
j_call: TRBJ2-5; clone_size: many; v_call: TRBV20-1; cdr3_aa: CSASTAQETQYF
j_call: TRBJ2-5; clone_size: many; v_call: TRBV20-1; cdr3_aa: CSATLQGETQYF
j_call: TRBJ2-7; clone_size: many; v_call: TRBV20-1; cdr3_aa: CSAISGGDSYEQYF
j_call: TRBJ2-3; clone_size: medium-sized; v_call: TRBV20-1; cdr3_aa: CSARGRGNTDTQYF
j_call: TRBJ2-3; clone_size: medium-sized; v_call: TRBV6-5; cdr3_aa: CASRRLAGTDTQYF
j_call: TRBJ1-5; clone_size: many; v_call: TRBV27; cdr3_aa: CASSSRPPYSNQPQHF
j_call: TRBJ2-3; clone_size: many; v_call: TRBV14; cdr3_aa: CASSKQLLSTDTQYF
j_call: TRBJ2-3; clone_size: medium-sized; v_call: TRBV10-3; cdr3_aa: CAISESDLNTDTQYF
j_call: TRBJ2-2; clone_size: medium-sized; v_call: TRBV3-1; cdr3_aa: CASSQLTSVNTGELFF
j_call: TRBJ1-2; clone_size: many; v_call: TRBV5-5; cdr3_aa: CASSLFRFLAGYTF
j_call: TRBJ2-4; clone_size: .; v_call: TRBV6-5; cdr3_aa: CASRTAMRDENIQYF
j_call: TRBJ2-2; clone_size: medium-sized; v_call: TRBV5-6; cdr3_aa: CASSYVGELFF
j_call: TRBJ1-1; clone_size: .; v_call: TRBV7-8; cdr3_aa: CASSSKGGARTEAFF
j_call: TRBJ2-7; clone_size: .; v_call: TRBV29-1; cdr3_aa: CSVAVRSYEQYF
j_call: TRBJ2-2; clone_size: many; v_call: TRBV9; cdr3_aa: CASSSQGGKNTGELFF
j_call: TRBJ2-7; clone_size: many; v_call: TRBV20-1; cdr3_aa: CSASLPDYEQYF